The entry below gives a single T cell receptor (beta chain) sequence along with its context. This clonotype has just a few counts. No antigen is known for it. The record has no base qualities; no much larger clone is one base away. The sample belongs to a study of patients and donors after allogeneic stem cell transplantation (TCRdb year 2020). Based on the germline V gene (reference sequence), the CDR1 and CDR2 sequences are DFQATT and SNEGSKA. Trimming accounts for 6 bases at V and 1 base at J, while the number of junction bases matched to no gene is 11. From its cysteine to its phenylalanine, the CDR3 spans 16 amino acids. The CDR3 DNA has 48 bases and is translated from base 1. Receptor libraries were prepared by RT-PCR. The sequencing machine was a NextSeq 550. TCRdb took the public reads, trimmed them with fastp at Q25, ran MiXCR for clone calling and kept in-frame beta chains. Rows matching on CDR3 protein sequence are summarized as one entry with the most common DNA and genes. For this sample the table gives some 960,000 distinct CDR3 sequences, of which 15% to 20% were detected only once. About 6% of the sample lies in the top ten.

Sequencing was carried out using blood, either unsorted or a sorted T cell fraction (not recorded which). Here the chain combines TRBV20-1 and TRBJ2-7, and TRBD2 aligns with 11 junction nucleotides. This sequence was found in a human donor who was either an allogeneic HSCT recipient or a stem cell or donor lymphocyte infusion donor (not recorded which). It is not recorded whose cells these are; they may come from a transplant donor. CDR3 sequence: CSARGLAGGRSYEQYF. The DNA sequence is as follows: TGCAGTGCCAGGGGGCTAGCGGGGGGCCGATCCTACGAGCAGTACTTC.